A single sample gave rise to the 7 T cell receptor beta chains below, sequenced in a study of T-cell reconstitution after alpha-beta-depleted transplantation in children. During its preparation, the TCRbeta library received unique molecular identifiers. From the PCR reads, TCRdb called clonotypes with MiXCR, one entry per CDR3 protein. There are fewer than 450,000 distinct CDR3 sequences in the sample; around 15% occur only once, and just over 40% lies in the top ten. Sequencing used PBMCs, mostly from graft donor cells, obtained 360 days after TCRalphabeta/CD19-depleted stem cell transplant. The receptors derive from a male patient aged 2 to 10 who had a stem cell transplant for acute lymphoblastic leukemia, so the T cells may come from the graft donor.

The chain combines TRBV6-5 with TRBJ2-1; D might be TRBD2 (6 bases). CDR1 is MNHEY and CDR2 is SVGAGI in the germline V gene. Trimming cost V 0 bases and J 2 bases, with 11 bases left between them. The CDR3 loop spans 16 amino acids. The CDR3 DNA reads TGTGCCAGCAGTTACTCTTCCGGGACTGCCTACAATGAGCAGTTCTTC. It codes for CASSYSSGTAYNEQFF.

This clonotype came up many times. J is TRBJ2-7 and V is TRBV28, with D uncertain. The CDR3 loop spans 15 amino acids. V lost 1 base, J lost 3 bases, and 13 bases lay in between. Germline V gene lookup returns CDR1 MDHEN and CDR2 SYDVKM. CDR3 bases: TGTGCCAGCAGTTTATCTTCAGTCGTGGACTACGAGCAGTACTTC. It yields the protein CASSLSSVVDYEQYF.

Written as DNA, the CDR3 is TGTGCCAGCAAAGACAGGGGATCGGATGAAAAACTGTTTTTT. This translates into CASKDRGSDEKLFF. V gene TRBV12-3 or TRBV12-4 combines with J gene TRBJ1-4; 8 positions match TRBD1. CDR3 length equals 14 residues. V lost 7 bases and J lost 6; bases outside the gene matches: 7.

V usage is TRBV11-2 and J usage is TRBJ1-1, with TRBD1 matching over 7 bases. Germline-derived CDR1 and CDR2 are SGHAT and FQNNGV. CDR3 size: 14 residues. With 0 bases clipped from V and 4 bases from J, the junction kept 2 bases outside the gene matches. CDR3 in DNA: TGTGCCAGCAGCTTAGACAGGGGGAGCACTGAAGCTTTCTTT. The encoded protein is CASSLDRGSTEAFF.

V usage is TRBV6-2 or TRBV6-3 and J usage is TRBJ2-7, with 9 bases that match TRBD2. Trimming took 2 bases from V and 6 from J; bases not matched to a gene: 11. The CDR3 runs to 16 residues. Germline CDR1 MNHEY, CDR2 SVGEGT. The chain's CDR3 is CASSYGASGKSREQYF. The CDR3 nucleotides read TGTGCCAGCAGTTACGGGGCTAGCGGGAAAAGTCGCGAGCAGTACTTC.

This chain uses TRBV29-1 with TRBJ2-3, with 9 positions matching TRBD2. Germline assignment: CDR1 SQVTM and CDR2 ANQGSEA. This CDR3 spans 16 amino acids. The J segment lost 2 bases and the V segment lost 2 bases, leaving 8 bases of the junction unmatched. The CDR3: CSVERGLAGNTDTQYF. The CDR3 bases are TGCAGCGTTGAAAGGGGTCTAGCGGGAAACACAGATACGCAGTATTTT.

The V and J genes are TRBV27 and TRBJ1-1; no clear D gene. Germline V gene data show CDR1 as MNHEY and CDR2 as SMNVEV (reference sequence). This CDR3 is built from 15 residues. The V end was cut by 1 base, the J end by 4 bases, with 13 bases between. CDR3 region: CASSLWGDVGTEAFF. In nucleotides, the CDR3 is TGTGCCAGCAGTTTATGGGGAGATGTCGGCACTGAAGCTTTCTTT.